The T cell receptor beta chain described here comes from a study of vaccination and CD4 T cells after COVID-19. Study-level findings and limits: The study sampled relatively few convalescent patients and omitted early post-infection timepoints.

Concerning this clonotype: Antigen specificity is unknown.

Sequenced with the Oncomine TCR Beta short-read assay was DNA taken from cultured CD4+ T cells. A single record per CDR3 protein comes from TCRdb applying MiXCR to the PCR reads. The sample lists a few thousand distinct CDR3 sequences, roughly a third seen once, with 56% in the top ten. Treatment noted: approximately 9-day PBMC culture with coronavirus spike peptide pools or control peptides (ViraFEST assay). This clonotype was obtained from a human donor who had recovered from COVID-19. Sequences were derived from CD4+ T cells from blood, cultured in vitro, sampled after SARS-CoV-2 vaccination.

The CDR3: CASSPTKGLGANVLTF. As DNA, the CDR3 is TGTGCCAGTAGCCCCACGAAAGGGCTCGGGGCCAACGTCCTGACTTTC. The chain couples TRBV19 to TRBJ2-6; no definite D call. CDR1 is LNHDA, CDR2 SQIVND, per germline (reference sequence). Deletions cut 6 bases from V and 4 bases from J, with 16 bases between. The CDR3 covers 16 residues.